Listed below are T cell receptor beta chains from one sample, sequenced in a study of T cell responses to AZD1222 COVID-19 vaccine. Data came from immunoSEQ multiplex PCR; TCRdb stores just in-frame clones and leaves some out. The sample includes 150,000 to 200,000 clones, around 94% of them seen just once. Sequences were derived from peripheral blood, sampled on day 0 of AZD1222 vaccination. The source of these receptors is an adult in good health. The CDR3 runs from the conserved cysteine through the conserved F or W. Fields, in order: J gene, CDR3 length, clone size, D gene, V gene, CDR3 protein, CDR3 DNA. A D gene is named only where the DNA matches it firmly. A row's size may be missing; if present it is once, few, many or a size class.

J: TRBJ1-2
length: 13
size: NA
D: TRBD1
V: TRBV7-9
CDR3: CASSWTGGGGYTF
DNA: TGTGCCAGCAGCTGGACAGGGGGTGGAGGCTACACCTTC

J: TRBJ2-1
length: 17
size: NA
D: NA
V: TRBV10-2
CDR3: CASSQGPPESSYNEQFF
DNA: TGCGCCAGCAGTCAGGGGCCGCCGGAGAGCTCCTACAATGAGCAGTTCTTC

J: TRBJ2-2
length: 16
size: NA
D: TRBD2
V: TRBV29-1
CDR3: CSVGGSGRTGTGELFF
DNA: TGCAGCGTTGGTGGTAGCGGGAGGACGGGCACCGGGGAGCTGTTTTTT

J: TRBJ1-2
length: 15
size: NA
D: NA
V: TRBV6-5
CDR3: CASSYPMGLDYGYTF
DNA: TGTGCCAGCAGTTACCCGATGGGGCTGGACTATGGCTACACCTTC

J: TRBJ1-1
length: 12
size: NA
D: NA
V: TRBV29-1
CDR3: CSAERQNTEAFF
DNA: TGCAGCGCGGAGAGACAGAACACTGAAGCTTTCTTT

J: TRBJ2-4
length: 11
size: NA
D: NA
V: TRBV20-1
CDR3: CSARDKNIQYF
DNA: TGCAGTGCTAGAGACAAAAACATTCAGTACTTC

J: TRBJ2-7
length: 15
size: NA
D: NA
V: TRBV27
CDR3: CASSLGVGDSYEQYF
DNA: TGTGCCAGCAGTTTAGGGGTTGGGGATTCCTACGAGCAGTACTTC

J: TRBJ1-1
length: 13
size: NA
D: NA
V: TRBV10-1
CDR3: CASSDGGRYQAFF
DNA: TGCGCCAGCAGTGACGGTGGGCGATATCAAGCTTTCTTT

J: TRBJ2-1
length: 15
size: NA
D: TRBD2
V: TRBV3-1/TRBV3-2
CDR3: CASSQERLAGGEQFF
DNA: TGTGCCAGCAGCCAAGAACGACTAGCGGGAGGTGAGCAGTTCTTC

J: TRBJ1-2
length: 14
size: once
D: NA
V: TRBV9
CDR3: CASSVGETFYGYTF
DNA: TGTGCCAGCAGCGTAGGGGAGACCTTCTATGGCTACACCTTC

J: TRBJ2-1
length: 14
size: NA
D: TRBD2
V: TRBV18
CDR3: CASSPAGQRGEQFF
DNA: TGTGCCAGCTCACCAGCGGGCCAGCGGGGTGAGCAGTTCTTC

J: TRBJ2-3
length: 15
size: NA
D: TRBD1
V: TRBV28
CDR3: CASSPLTGHTDTQYF
DNA: TGTGCCAGCAGTCCTTTGACAGGGCACACAGATACGCAGTATTTT

J: TRBJ2-2
length: 15
size: NA
D: TRBD2
V: TRBV5-1
CDR3: CASSLLSGATGELFF
DNA: TGCGCCAGCAGCCTTCTGAGCGGGGCAACCGGGGAGCTGTTTTTT

J: TRBJ2-1
length: 13
size: NA
D: NA
V: TRBV24-1
CDR3: CATSDSVYNEQFF
DNA: TGTGCCACCAGTGATTCCGTCTACAATGAGCAGTTCTTC

J: TRBJ2-3
length: 16
size: NA
D: TRBD2
V: TRBV4-2
CDR3: CASSQELADSTDTQYF
DNA: TGTGCCAGCAGCCAAGAGCTAGCGGATAGCACAGATACGCAGTATTTT

J: TRBJ2-2
length: 13
size: NA
D: NA
V: TRBV2
CDR3: CAVDWPRTGELFF
DNA: TGTGCCGTCGATTGGCCGAGGACCGGGGAGCTGTTTTTT

J: TRBJ1-2
length: 14
size: once
D: TRBD1
V: TRBV6-5
CDR3: CASSYQGRGDGYTF
DNA: TGTGCCAGCAGTTACCAGGGCAGGGGGGATGGCTACACCTTC

J: TRBJ1-6
length: 15
size: NA
D: NA
V: TRBV5-1
CDR3: CASSFRDQGNSPLHF
DNA: TGCGCCAGCAGCTTTCGAGACCAGGGGAATTCACCCCTCCACTTT

J: TRBJ1-2
length: 15
size: NA
D: NA
V: TRBV7-2
CDR3: CASSLVFTADYGYTF
DNA: TGTGCCAGCAGCTTAGTATTTACAGCGGACTATGGCTACACCTTC

J: TRBJ2-1
length: 15
size: NA
D: TRBD2
V: TRBV19
CDR3: CASRTSGTSYNEQFF
DNA: TGTGCCAGTAGGACCAGCGGGACCTCCTACAATGAGCAGTTCTTC

J: TRBJ2-1
length: 13
size: NA
D: TRBD1
V: TRBV28
CDR3: CASRRTGSDEQFF
DNA: TGTGCCAGCAGGAGGACAGGGTCCGATGAGCAGTTCTTC

J: TRBJ1-1
length: 14
size: NA
D: NA
V: TRBV6-2/TRBV6-3
CDR3: CASSYEVRNTEAFF
DNA: TGTGCCAGCAGTTACGAGGTTAGGAACACTGAAGCTTTCTTT